This T cell receptor (beta chain) was observed in a study of T cell repertoires in cytomegalovirus infection. Points from the study as a whole: The ex vivo response showed dominance by HLA-C-restricted CMV-specific TCR beta clonotypes. Carriers of CMV plus the relevant HLA were identified by cumulative public TCR beta family frequency.

A single record per CDR3 protein comes from TCRdb applying MiXCR to the reads. The sample lists 250,000 to 350,000 distinct CDR3 sequences, roughly a quarter occurring once. Only a few counts were recorded for this clonotype. Its antigen is as yet unknown. This receptor was identified in a human donor in good health (CMV status not recorded). Some clones in this sample may be carry-over from other donors' samples. Input material: PBMCs.

In DNA form, the CDR3 reads TGTGCCAGCACCCTATGGGCTACGAACACCGGGGAGCTGTTTTTT. This gives the protein CASTLWATNTGELFF. The chain has TRBV6-5 and TRBJ2-2; D gene ambiguous. The V and J ends lost 7 bases and 0 bases respectively, with 12 bases between them. The CDR3 covers 15 residues. The germline V gene encodes CDR1 MNHEY and CDR2 SVGAGI.